This TCR delta chain originates from a study of γδ T cells in repeated Plasmodium falciparum infection. Study in general: Age- and gender-matched Australian children served as comparison for malaria-exposed Malian children. Timepoints: baseline, immediately before selected infections, and 21 days after every infection.

TCRdb called clones anew from the multiplex PCR reads with CATT. The table records around 86,000 delta-chain clones, more than 1.4% of them present only once. Gammadelta T cells were flow-sorted from PBMC into Vgamma9/Vdelta2+ and Vdelta2-negative populations for bulk analysis. Concerning this clone: The protein in TCRdb stems from a much larger clone and differs at residue 3 from this DNA's translation, likely a read error; here the protein is translated from the DNA.

The V gene end was trimmed by 5 bases and the J gene end by 0 bases; junction bases not matched to a gene: 11. The CDR3 has 16 amino acids. CDR1 is TVYSNPD, CDR2 GDNSRS, per germline (reference sequence). Sequencing was performed on gamma-delta T cells from blood. The chain links TRDV3 to TRDJ1, with TRDD3 matching over 11 bases. Because TCRdb records no J gene, it was assigned here through a match of the DNA to germline. The sequence was collected from a pool of human donors (malaria-infected and uninfected, not separated). The CDR3 region is CARSWGIRRYTDKLIF. Written as DNA, the CDR3 is TGTGCCCGTTCTTGGGGGATACGCCGGTACACCGATAAACTCATCTTT.